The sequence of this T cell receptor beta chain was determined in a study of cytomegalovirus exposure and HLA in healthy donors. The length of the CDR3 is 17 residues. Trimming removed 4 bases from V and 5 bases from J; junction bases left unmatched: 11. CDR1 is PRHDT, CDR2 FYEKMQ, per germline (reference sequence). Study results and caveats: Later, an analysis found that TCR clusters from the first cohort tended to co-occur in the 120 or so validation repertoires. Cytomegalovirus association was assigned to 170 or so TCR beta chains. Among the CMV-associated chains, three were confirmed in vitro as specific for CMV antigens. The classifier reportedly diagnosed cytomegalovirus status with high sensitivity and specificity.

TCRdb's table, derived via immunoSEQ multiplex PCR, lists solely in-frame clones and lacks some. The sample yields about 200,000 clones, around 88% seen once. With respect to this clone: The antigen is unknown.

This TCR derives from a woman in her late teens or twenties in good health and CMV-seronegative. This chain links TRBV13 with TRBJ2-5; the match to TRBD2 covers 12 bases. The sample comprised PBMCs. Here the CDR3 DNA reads TGTGCCAGCAGCTCGACTAGCGGGAGTGGTTCAGGGGAGACCCAGTACTTC. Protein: CASSSTSGSGSGETQYF. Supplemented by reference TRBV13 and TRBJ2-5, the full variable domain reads AAGVIQSPRHLIKEKRETATLKCYPIPRHDTVYWYQQGPGQDPQFLISFYEKMQSDKGSIPDRFSAQQFSDYHSELNMSSLELGDSALYFCASSSTSGSGSGETQYFGPGTRLLVL.